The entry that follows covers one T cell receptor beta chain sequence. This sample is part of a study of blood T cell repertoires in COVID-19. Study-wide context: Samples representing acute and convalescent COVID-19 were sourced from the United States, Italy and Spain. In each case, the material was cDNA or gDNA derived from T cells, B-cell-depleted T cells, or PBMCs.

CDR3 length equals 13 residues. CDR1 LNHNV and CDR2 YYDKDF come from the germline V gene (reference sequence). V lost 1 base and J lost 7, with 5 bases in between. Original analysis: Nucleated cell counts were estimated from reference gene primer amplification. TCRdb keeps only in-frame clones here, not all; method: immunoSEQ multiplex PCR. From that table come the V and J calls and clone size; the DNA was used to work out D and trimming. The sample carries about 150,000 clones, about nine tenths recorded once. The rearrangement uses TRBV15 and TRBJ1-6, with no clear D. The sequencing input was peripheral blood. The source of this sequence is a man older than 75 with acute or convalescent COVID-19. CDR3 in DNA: TGTGCCACCAGCAGAGTAGAAAATTCACCCCTCCACTTT. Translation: CATSRVENSPLHF.